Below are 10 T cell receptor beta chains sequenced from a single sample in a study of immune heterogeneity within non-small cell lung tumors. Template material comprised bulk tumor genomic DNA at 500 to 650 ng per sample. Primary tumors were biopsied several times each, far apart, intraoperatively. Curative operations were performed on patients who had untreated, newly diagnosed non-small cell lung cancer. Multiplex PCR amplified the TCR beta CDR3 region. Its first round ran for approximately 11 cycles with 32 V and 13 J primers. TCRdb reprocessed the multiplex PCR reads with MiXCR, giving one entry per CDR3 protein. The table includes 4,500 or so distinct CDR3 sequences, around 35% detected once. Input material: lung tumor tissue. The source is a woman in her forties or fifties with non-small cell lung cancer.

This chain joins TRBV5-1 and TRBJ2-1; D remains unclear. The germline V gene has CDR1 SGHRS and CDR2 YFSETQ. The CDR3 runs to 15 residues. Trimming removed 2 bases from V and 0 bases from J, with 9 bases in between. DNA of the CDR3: TGCGCCAGCAGCTTTCAATTTAGCTCCTACAATGAGCAGTTCTTC. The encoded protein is CASSFQFSSYNEQFF. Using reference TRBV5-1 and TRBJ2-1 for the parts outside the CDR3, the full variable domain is KAGVTQTPRYLIKTRGQQVTLSCSPISGHRSVSWYQQTPGQGLQFLFEYFSETQRNKGNFPGRFSGRQFSNSRSEMNVSTLELGDSALYLCASSFQFSSYNEQFFGPGTRLTVL.

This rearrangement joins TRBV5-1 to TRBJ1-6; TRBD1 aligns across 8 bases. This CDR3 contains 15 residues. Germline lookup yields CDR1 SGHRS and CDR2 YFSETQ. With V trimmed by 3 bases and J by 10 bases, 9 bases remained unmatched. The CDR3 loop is CASSWLWDRRSPLHF. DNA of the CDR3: TGCGCCAGCAGCTGGCTCTGGGACAGGAGGTCACCCCTCCACTTT.

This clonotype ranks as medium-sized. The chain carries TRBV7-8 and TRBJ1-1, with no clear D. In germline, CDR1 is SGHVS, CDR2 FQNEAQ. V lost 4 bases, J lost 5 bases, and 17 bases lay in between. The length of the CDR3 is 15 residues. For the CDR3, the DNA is TGTGCCAGCAGCTCTCTAAGAAGCTCTCGTACTGAAGCTTTCTTT. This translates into CASSSLRSSRTEAFF.

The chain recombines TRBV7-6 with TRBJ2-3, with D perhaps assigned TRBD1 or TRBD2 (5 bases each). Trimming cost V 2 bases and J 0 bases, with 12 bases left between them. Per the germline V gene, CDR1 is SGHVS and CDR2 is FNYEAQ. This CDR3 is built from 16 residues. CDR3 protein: CASSLRGRESTDTQYF. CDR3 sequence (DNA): TGTGCCAGCAGCTTAAGGGGCAGGGAGAGCACAGATACGCAGTATTTT.

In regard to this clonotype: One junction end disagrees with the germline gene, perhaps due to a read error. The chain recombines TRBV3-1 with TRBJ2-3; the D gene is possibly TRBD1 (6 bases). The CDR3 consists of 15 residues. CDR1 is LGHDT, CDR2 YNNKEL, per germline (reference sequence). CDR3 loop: CASTQQGVGTDTQYF. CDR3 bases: TGTGCCAGCACCCAACAGGGTGTGGGCACAGATACGCAGTATTTT.

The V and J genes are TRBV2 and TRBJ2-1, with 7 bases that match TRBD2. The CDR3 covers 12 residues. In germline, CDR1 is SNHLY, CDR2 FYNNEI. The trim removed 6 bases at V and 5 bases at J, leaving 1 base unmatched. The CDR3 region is CASSLADNEQFF. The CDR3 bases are TGTGCCAGCAGCCTAGCGGACAATGAGCAGTTCTTC.

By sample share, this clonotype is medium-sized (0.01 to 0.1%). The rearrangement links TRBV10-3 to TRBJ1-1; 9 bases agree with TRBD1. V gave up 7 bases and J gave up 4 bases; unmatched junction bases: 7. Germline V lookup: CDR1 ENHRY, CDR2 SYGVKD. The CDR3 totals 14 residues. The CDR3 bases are TGTGCCATCACTCCGACGGACAGGGGCACTGAAGCTTTCTTT. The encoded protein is CAITPTDRGTEAFF.

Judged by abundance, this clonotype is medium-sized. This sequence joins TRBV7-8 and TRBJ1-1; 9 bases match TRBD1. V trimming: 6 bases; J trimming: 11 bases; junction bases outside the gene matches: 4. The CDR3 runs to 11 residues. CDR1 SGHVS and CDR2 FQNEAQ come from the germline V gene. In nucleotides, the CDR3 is TGTGCCAGCAGACAACAGGGGGCCGCTTTCTTT. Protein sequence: CASRQQGAAFF.

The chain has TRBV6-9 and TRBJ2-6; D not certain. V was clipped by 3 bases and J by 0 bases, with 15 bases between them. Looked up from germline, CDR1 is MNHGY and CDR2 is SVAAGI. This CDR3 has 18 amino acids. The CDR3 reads CASSYRPIGASGANVLTF. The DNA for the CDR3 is TGTGCCAGCAGTTACAGACCCATTGGTGCCTCTGGGGCCAACGTCCTGACTTTC.

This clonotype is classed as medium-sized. This chain's CDR3 is CASSYSKIRGDTGELFF. The CDR3 DNA reads TGTGCCAGCAGTTACTCGAAAATCAGGGGGGACACCGGGGAGCTGTTTTTT. The genes are TRBV6-5 and TRBJ2-2; TRBD1 might be the D (7 bases). CDR3 length equals 17 residues. CDR1 MNHEY and CDR2 SVGAGI come from the germline V gene. Trimming shortened V by 0 bases and J by 3 bases, and 14 bases separated the two germline ends.